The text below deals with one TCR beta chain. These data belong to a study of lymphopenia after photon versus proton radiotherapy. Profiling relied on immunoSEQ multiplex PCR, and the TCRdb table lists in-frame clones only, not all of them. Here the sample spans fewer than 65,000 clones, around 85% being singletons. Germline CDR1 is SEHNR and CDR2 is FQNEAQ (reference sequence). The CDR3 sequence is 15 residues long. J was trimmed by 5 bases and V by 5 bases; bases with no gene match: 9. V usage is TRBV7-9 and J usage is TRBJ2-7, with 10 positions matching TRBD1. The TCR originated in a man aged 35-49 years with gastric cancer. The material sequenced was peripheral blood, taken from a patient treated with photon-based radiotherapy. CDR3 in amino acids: CASSASGQGFNEQYF. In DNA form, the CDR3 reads TGTGCCAGCAGCGCCTCGGGACAGGGGTTCAACGAGCAGTACTTC.